This is a list of T cell receptor beta chains from one sample in a study of blood T cell repertoires in COVID-19. The table came from immunoSEQ multiplex PCR; TCRdb's copy has only in-frame clones and leaves some out. The sample holds approximately 250,000 clones, around 87% seen once. The specimen was peripheral blood. Receptors originate from a woman aged 55-69 years with COVID-19, enrolled during active disease. Each CDR3 is given with its conserved first and last residue. D genes are given only for firm matches. Clone size is not always given. Where it is, it says once, few, many or a class for expanded clones.

NA	15	TRBV3-1/TRBV3-2	TRBJ2-2	NA	TGTGCCAGCAGCCAAGAGCCGGGCGGGACTGGGGAGCTGTTTTTT	CASSQEPGGTGELFF
once	14	TRBV5-1	TRBJ1-5	NA	TGCGCCAGCAGCTTGTACGGGAGGGATCAGCCCCAGCATTTT	CASSLYGRDQPQHF
NA	15	TRBV5-1	TRBJ1-4	TRBD1	TGCGCCAGCAGTCCCGCCGGGACAGGGGCGGGGAAACTGTTTTTT	CASSPAGTGAGKLFF
NA	16	TRBV19	TRBJ2-2	TRBD2	TGTGCCAGTACCCCGACTAGCGGGACGAACACCGGGGAGCTGTTTTTT	CASTPTSGTNTGELFF
many	17	TRBV7-8	TRBJ1-5	TRBD1	TGTGCCAGCAGCCCGACCCTGTGGGACAGATTATCAGCGACCCAGCATTTT	CASSPTLWDRLSATQHF
NA	15	TRBV6-5	TRBJ2-3	TRBD2	TGTGCCAGCAGCCGGCTAGCGGGAGGCACAGATACGCAGTATTTT	CASSRLAGGTDTQYF
NA	11	TRBV20-1	TRBJ2-1	TRBD2	TGCAGCACTAGCGGGGGAAATGAGCAGTTCTTC	CSTSGGNEQFF
NA	14	TRBV27	TRBJ1-4	NA	TGTGCCAGCAGCTGGAACAGGGTAGGGGGAAAACTGTTTTTT	CASSWNRVGGKLFF
NA	13	TRBV3-1/TRBV3-2	TRBJ1-5	NA	TGTGCCAGCAGCCCCTCGGGCAATCAGCCCCAGCATTTT	CASSPSGNQPQHF
NA	12	TRBV28	TRBJ1-3	NA	TGTGCCAGCAGTTCTGTTGGAAACACCATATATTTT	CASSSVGNTIYF
NA	16	TRBV7-2	TRBJ2-1	TRBD2	TGTGCCAGCAGCTTAGCCTTAGCGGGAGGTCTAAATGAGCAGTTCTTC	CASSLALAGGLNEQFF
NA	15	TRBV14	TRBJ2-3	TRBD1	TGTGCCAGCAGCCACTCGGACAGGAACACAGATACGCAGTATTTT	CASSHSDRNTDTQYF
NA	12	TRBV29-1	TRBJ1-1	NA	TGCAGCGTTCTAAGGGGAGGCACTGAAGCTTTCTTT	CSVLRGGTEAFF
NA	16	TRBV29-1	TRBJ2-3	TRBD2	TGCAGCGTTGAAGGGGAGCGGGAGGGTCTCCCAGATACGCAGTATTTT	CSVEGEREGLPDTQYF
NA	19	TRBV4-1	TRBJ2-2	TRBD2	TGCGCCAGCAGCCACGGCCCGGGACTAGCGGGCCCGAACACCGGGGAGCTGTTTTTT	CASSHGPGLAGPNTGELFF